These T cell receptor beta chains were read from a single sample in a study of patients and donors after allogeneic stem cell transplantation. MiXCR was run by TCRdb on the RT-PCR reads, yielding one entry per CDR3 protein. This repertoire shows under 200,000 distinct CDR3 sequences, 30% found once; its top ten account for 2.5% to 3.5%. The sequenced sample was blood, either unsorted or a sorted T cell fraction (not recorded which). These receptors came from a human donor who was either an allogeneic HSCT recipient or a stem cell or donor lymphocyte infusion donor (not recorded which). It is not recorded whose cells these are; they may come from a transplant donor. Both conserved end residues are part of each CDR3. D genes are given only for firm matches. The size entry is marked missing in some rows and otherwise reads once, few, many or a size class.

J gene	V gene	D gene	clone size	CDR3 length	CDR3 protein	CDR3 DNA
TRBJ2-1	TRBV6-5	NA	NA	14	CASIGSRGYNEQFF	TGTGCCAGCATCGGGTCTAGAGGCTACAATGAGCAGTTCTTC
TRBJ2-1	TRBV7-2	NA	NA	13	CASSLSTYNEQFF	TGTGCCAGCAGCTTATCAACATACAATGAGCAGTTCTTC
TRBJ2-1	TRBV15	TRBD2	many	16	CATSRDTAGVVHEQFF	TGTGCCACCAGCAGAGATACAGCGGGAGTGGTTCATGAGCAGTTCTTC
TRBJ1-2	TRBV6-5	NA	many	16	CASSYLTDRRSNGYTF	TGTGCCAGCAGTTACTTGACAGACAGGCGCTCTAATGGCTACACCTTC
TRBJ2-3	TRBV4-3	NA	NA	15	CASSQDSWLADTQYF	TGCGCCAGCAGCCAAGATTCCTGGCTAGCGGATACGCAGTATTTT
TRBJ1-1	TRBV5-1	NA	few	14	CASSLVGVNTEAFF	TGCGCCAGCAGCTTGGTCGGTGTGAACACTGAAGCTTTCTTT
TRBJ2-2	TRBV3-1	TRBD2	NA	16	CASSPNRGRGPGELFF	TGTGCCAGCAGCCCTAATCGTGGGAGGGGACCCGGGGAACTGTTTTTT
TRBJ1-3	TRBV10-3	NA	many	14	CAISERSAGNTIYF	TGTGCCATCAGTGAGCGGTCAGCTGGAAACACCATATATTTT
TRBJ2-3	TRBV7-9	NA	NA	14	CASSLGAAADTQYF	TGTGCCAGCAGCTTAGGGGCGGCCGCAGATACGCAGTATTTT
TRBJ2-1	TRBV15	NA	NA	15	CATSRGRENGNEQFF	TGTGCCACCAGCAGAGGACGGGAGAACGGCAATGAGCAGTTCTTC
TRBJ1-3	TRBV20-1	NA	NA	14	CSATDSSSGNTIYF	TGCAGTGCCACTGACAGCTCCTCTGGAAACACCATATATTTT
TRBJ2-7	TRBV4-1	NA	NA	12	CASSRAGYEQYF	TGCGCCAGCAGCCGGGCGGGTTACGAGCAGTACTTC
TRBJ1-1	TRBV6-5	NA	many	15	CASSYEAGRNTEAFF	TGTGCCAGCAGTTATGAGGCAGGGAGGAACACTGAAGCTTTCTTT
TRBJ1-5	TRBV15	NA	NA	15	CATSSGTGPHQPQHF	TGTGCCACCAGCAGTGGAACCGGGCCTCATCAGCCCCAGCATTTT
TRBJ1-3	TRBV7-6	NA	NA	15	CASSLVGVPGNTIYF	TGTGCCAGCAGCTTAGTCGGAGTTCCTGGAAACACCATATATTTT
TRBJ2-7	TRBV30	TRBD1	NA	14	CAWTLGQGAYEQYF	TGTGCCTGGACGCTTGGACAGGGGGCCTACGAGCAGTACTTC
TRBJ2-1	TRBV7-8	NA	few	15	CASSPGTYTYNEQFF	TGTGCCAGCAGCCCAGGGACCTATACCTACAATGAGCAGTTCTTC
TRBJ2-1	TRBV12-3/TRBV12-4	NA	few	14	CASNIDLTYNEQFF	TGTGCCAGCAATATCGACTTAACCTACAATGAGCAGTTCTTC
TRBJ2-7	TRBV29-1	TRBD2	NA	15	CSVGTRLAAVYEQYF	TGCAGCGTTGGCACCCGACTAGCGGCGGTCTACGAGCAGTACTTC
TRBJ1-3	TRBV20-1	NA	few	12	CSARFTGNTIYF	TGCAGTGCTAGATTCACTGGAAACACCATATATTTT
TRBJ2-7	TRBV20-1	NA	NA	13	CSATPGAYYEQYF	TGCAGTGCAACCCCGGGAGCCTACTACGAGCAGTACTTC
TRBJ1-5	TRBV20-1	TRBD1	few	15	CSATQGATSNQPQHF	TGCAGTGCCACACAGGGGGCGACAAGCAATCAGCCCCAGCATTTT
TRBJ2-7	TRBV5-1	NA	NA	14	CASSLIPTSYEQYF	TGCGCCAGCAGCTTAATCCCGACGTCCTACGAGCAGTACTTC
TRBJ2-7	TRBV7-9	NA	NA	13	CASSFREAYEQYF	TGTGCCAGCAGCTTCAGAGAGGCCTACGAGCAGTACTTC
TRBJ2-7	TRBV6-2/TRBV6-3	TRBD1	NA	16	CASSYLPTGGYGEQYF	TGTGCCAGCAGTTACTTACCTACAGGGGGCTACGGCGAGCAGTACTTC
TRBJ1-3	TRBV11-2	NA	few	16	CASSLTWAQGGNTIYF	TGTGCCAGCAGCTTGACCTGGGCTCAGGGTGGAAACACCATATATTTT
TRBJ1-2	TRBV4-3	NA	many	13	CASSQPELYGYTF	TGCGCCAGCAGCCAACCAGAACTCTATGGCTACACCTTC
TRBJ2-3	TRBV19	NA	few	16	CASSRALAGGTDTQYF	TGTGCCAGTAGTCGTGCCTTGGCAGGCGGCACAGATACGCAGTATTTT
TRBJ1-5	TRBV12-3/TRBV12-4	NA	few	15	CASSPREERDQPQHF	TGTGCCAGCAGTCCCCGGGAAGAACGGGATCAGCCCCAGCATTTT
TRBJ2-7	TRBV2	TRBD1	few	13	CASSVETGLEQYF	TGTGCCAGCAGTGTCGAGACAGGGCTCGAGCAGTACTTC
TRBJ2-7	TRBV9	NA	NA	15	CASSVGLWVGDEQYF	TGTGCCAGCAGCGTAGGGCTGTGGGTTGGTGACGAGCAGTACTTC
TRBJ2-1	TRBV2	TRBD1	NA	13	CASILDRYNEQFF	TGTGCCAGCATCCTGGACAGGTACAATGAGCAGTTCTTC
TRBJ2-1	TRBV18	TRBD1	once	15	CASSPSGQGYNEQFF	TGTGCCAGCTCACCATCAGGACAGGGCTACAATGAGCAGTTCTTC
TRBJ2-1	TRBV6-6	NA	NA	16	CASSYPGGRALDEQFF	TGTGCCAGCAGTTACCCAGGGGGGAGGGCCCTCGATGAGCAGTTCTTC
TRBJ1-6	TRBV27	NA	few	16	CASSPTPGGFHSPLHF	TGTGCCAGCAGTCCGACGCCCGGCGGGTTTCATTCACCCCTCCACTTT
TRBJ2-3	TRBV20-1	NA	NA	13	CSARDTVRGAQYF	TGCAGTGCTAGAGATACGGTTCGGGGAGCGCAGTATTTT
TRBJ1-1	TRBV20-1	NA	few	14	CSASSPLLNTEAFF	TGCAGTGCTAGCTCTCCGCTATTGAACACTGAAGCTTTCTTT
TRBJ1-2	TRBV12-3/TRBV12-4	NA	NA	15	CDTSLGGHHLYGYTF	TGTGACACCAGTTTAGGTGGACACCACCTCTATGGCTACACCTTC